The text below deals with one TCR beta chain. Its antigen is unknown. The PCR was carried out with 60 Vbeta primers and 13 Jbeta primers. TCRdb's copy holds only in-frame clones and misses some; the assay was immunoSEQ multiplex PCR. This table holds over 55,000 clones, about four fifths found once. Germline CDR1 is GTSNPN and CDR2 is SVGIG (reference sequence). V was shortened by 5 bases and J by 3 bases, with 4 bases between the two germline ends. This CDR3 has 10 residues. This sample was taken from a study of cytomegalovirus exposure and HLA in healthy donors. Study results and caveats: In a later analysis, HLA-associated beta chains showed higher expansion and lower generation probabilities than comparable chains.

Sequencing used PBMCs. The J gene is TRBJ2-5, the V gene TRBV30; D ambiguous. This sequence was found in a woman aged 25 to 39 in good health and CMV-seronegative. The CDR3 region has the DNA TGTGCCTGGGGAGAAGAGACCCAGTACTTC. The encoded protein is CAWGEETQYF.